These 26 T cell receptor beta chains originate from one sample sequenced in a study of control samples from healthy donors and cancer patients. Profiling relied on immunoSEQ multiplex PCR, and the TCRdb table lists in-frame clones only, not all of them. The sample includes approximately 100,000 clones, around 89% of them seen just once. The sequenced sample was blood. These receptors were taken from a woman aged 50 to 65 in good health.

The chain is built from TRBV5-1 and TRBJ2-2; TRBD2 agrees at 8 bases. The germline gives CDR1 SGHRS, CDR2 YFSETQ. V dropped 0 bases and J dropped 3; count of bases not matched to a gene: 4. CDR3 length: 16 amino acids. The CDR3 region is CASSLGLALDTGELFF. CDR3 DNA sequence: TGCGCCAGCAGCTTGGGACTAGCGTTAGACACCGGGGAGCTGTTTTTT. Filled out from reference TRBV5-1 and TRBJ2-2, the complete variable domain reads KAGVTQTPRYLIKTRGQQVTLSCSPISGHRSVSWYQQTPGQGLQFLFEYFSETQRNKGNFPGRFSGRQFSNSRSEMNVSTLELGDSALYLCASSLGLALDTGELFFGEGSRLTVL.

The chain links TRBV7-6 to TRBJ2-1; 7 bases fit TRBD2. Germline V lookup: CDR1 SGHVS, CDR2 FNYEAQ. V shed 6 bases, J shed 2 bases, and the junction held 10 bases outside the gene matches. The CDR3 totals 16 residues. The CDR3 loop reads CASSSTASGAYNEQFF. CDR3 coding DNA: TGTGCCAGCAGTTCGACGGCGAGCGGGGCCTACAATGAGCAGTTCTTC.

Concerning this clone: An end of the junction does not agree with germline; a read error may underlie this. The rearrangement links TRBV4-1 to TRBJ2-5; TRBD2 is a possible D gene (6 bases). CDR1 MGHRA and CDR2 YSYEKL come from the germline V gene. The CDR3 has 18 amino acids. CDR3: CASSQEETRLVGQGTQYF. Here the CDR3 DNA reads TGCGCCAGCAGCCAGGAGGAGACTAGGTTGGTAGGCCAAGGGACCCAGTACTTC.

The V gene is TRBV29-1, the J gene TRBJ2-3; D unclear. The V end was cut by 3 bases, the J end by 1 base, with 5 bases between. Germline-derived CDR1 and CDR2 are SQVTM and ANQGSEA. There are 12 residues in the CDR3. The DNA of the CDR3 is TGCAGCGTTGATAAGGGCACAGATACGCAGTATTTT. Translating it yields CSVDKGTDTQYF.

This rearrangement joins TRBV18 to TRBJ1-4; no definite D call. CDR3 length: 13 amino acids. The V end lost 4 bases, the J end lost 7 bases, and 10 bases lay between the germline ends. Looked up from germline, CDR1 is KGHSH and CDR2 is LQKENI. This CDR3 reads CASSQDAGEKLFF. CDR3 nucleotide sequence: TGTGCCAGCTCACAAGATGCTGGTGAAAAACTGTTTTTT. Full variable domain (rest looked up from reference TRBV18 and TRBJ1-4): NAGVMQNPRHLVRRRGQEARLRCSPMKGHSHVYWYRQLPEEGLKFMVYLQKENIIDESGMPKERFSAEFPKEGPSILRIQQVVRGDSAAYFCASSQDAGEKLFFGSGTQLSVL.

This chain joins TRBV6-5 and TRBJ1-2; 8 positions agree with TRBD1. Germline V gives CDR1 MNHEY, CDR2 SVGAGI. V was clipped by 6 bases and J by 4 bases; unmatched bases: 7. CDR3 size: 14 residues. This chain's CDR3 is CASRPDRAIYGYTF. In nucleotides, the CDR3 is TGTGCCAGCAGGCCGGACAGGGCCATCTATGGCTACACCTTC.

Details on this clone: The same CDR3 is also encoded by other DNA sequences in this sample. The V gene is TRBV2, the J gene TRBJ2-2, with 8 positions matching TRBD2. V lost 6 bases, J lost 2 bases, and 2 bases stayed unmatched. The germline CDR1 and CDR2 sequences are SNHLY and FYNNEI. The length of the CDR3 is 14 residues. DNA for the CDR3: TGTGCCAGCAGGGGGACTAGTAACACCGGGGAGCTGTTTTTT. Residues: CASRGTSNTGELFF.

The chain carries TRBV7-9 and TRBJ1-1; perhaps TRBD1 as D (5 bases). Trimming left V 6 bases short and J 4 bases short, with 15 bases between. CDR3 length: 14 amino acids. Germline loops: CDR1 SEHNR, CDR2 FQNEAQ (reference sequence). CDR3 coding DNA: TGTGCCAGCAGGGTAACAGGAGCGCGCACTGAAGCTTTCTTT. The encoded protein is CASRVTGARTEAFF.

The chain joins TRBV16 to TRBJ2-3, with 8 bases that match TRBD1. With V trimmed by 6 bases and J by 0 bases, 5 bases remained unmatched. The CDR3 sequence is 15 residues long. Germline values: CDR1 KGHSY, CDR2 FQNENV. CDR3 sequence: CASSQDRGSTDTQYF. Written as DNA, the CDR3 is TGTGCCAGCAGTCAAGACAGGGGCAGCACAGATACGCAGTATTTT.

The chain links TRBV19 to TRBJ1-5; D uncertain. The CDR3 has 15 amino acids. Germline-derived CDR1 and CDR2 are LNHDA and SQIVND (reference sequence). V lost 9 bases and J lost 0, with 15 bases in between. This chain's CDR3 is CASADPVYSNQPQHF. CDR3 coding DNA: TGTGCCAGCGCAGACCCGGTTTATAGCAATCAGCCCCAGCATTTT.

The chain recombines TRBV7-9 with TRBJ1-5; no clear D. The CDR3 is 13 residues long. V was shortened by 5 bases and J by 8 bases, with 13 bases between the two germline ends. Germline CDR1 is SEHNR and CDR2 is FQNEAQ (reference sequence). The CDR3 DNA follows: TGTGCCAGCAGCCGCGGACTCCTGGAGCCCCAGCATTTT. Encoded protein: CASSRGLLEPQHF.

The chain links TRBV7-8 to TRBJ2-7; 7 bases are shared with TRBD2. The CDR3 has 18 residues. With 5 bases clipped from V and 0 bases from J, the junction kept 16 bases outside the gene matches. Germline V lookup: CDR1 SGHVS, CDR2 FQNEAQ. The CDR3 nucleotides read TGTGCCAGCAGCGCCGGTTCGAGCGGGACCTATGTCTCCTACGAGCAGTACGTC. This encodes CASSAGSSGTYVSYEQYV.

The V and J genes are TRBV19 and TRBJ1-3; 7 bases fit TRBD1. The CDR3 has 15 amino acids. J lost 1 base, V lost 3 bases, and 3 bases had no gene match. CDR1 and CDR2 from the germline V gene are LNHDA and SQIVND (reference sequence). CDR3 sequence reads: CASSISTGSGNTIYF. CDR3 in DNA: TGTGCCAGTAGTATCTCGACAGGGTCTGGAAACACCATATATTTT.

The chain combines TRBV27 with TRBJ1-6; D possibly corresponds to TRBD1 (5 bases). V lost 3 bases to trimming and J lost 6 bases, with 9 bases between them. Germline V lookup: CDR1 MNHEY, CDR2 SMNVEV (reference sequence). The CDR3 loop spans 14 amino acids. As DNA, the CDR3 is TGTGCCAGCAGTTTCGGGGACCCTAATTCACCCCTCCACTTT. It specifies CASSFGDPNSPLHF.

The V gene is TRBV5-4, the J gene TRBJ2-1; 13 bases match TRBD2. The CDR3 has 19 amino acids. V lost 3 bases to trimming and J lost 0 bases; unmatched junction nucleotides: 9. Germline loops: CDR1 SGHNT, CDR2 YYREEE (reference sequence). CDR3 bases: TGTGCCAGCAGCTCCGACGGACTAGCGGGAGTGGGCTCCTACAATGAGCAGTTCTTC. Residues: CASSSDGLAGVGSYNEQFF. Variable domain in full (rest from reference TRBV5-4 and TRBJ2-1): ETGVTQSPTHLIKTRGQQVTLRCSSQSGHNTVSWYQQALGQGPQFIFQYYREEENGRGNFPPRFSGLQFPNYSSELNVNALELDDSALYLCASSSDGLAGVGSYNEQFFGPGTRLTVL.

The chain links TRBV7-9 to TRBJ1-6; 9 bases fit TRBD1. Germline CDR1 is SEHNR and CDR2 is FQNEAQ (reference sequence). The CDR3 length is 15 residues. Unmatched junction bases numbered 5, after V lost 5 bases and J lost 6 bases. CDR3: CASSPGQGSNSPLHF. DNA for the CDR3: TGTGCCAGCAGCCCCGGACAGGGGAGTAATTCACCCCTCCACTTT. Supplemented by reference TRBV7-9 and TRBJ1-6, the full variable domain reads DTGVSQNPRHKITKRGQNVTFRCDPISEHNRLYWYRQTLGQGPEFLTYFQNEAQLEKSRLLSDRFSAERPKGSFSTLEIQRTEQGDSAMYLCASSPGQGSNSPLHFGNGTRLTVT.

This clone was observed a single time. This chain uses TRBV27 with TRBJ2-3; maybe TRBD1 (6 bases). Germline loops: CDR1 MNHEY, CDR2 SMNVEV (reference sequence). Trimming left V 2 bases short and J 2 bases short, with 11 bases between. The CDR3 runs to 15 residues. The CDR3 sequence: CASSLGQLLTDTQYF. The DNA of the CDR3 is TGTGCCAGCAGTTTAGGACAGCTTCTCACAGATACGCAGTATTTT.

This clone was counted a few times. V usage is TRBV6-4 and J usage is TRBJ2-2; TRBD2 matches at 8 bases. The CDR3 length is 14 residues. Per the germline V gene, CDR1 is MRHNA and CDR2 is SNTAGT. V lost 4 bases, J lost 4 bases, and 2 bases stayed unmatched. In DNA, the CDR3 is TGTGCCAGCAGTGCAGCGGGAGTCACCGGGGAGCTGTTTTTT. This codes for CASSAAGVTGELFF.

The chain couples TRBV9 to TRBJ2-1; no reliable D call. The CDR3 is 14 amino acids. V dropped 1 base and J dropped 6 bases, with 11 bases sitting between them. Germline CDR1 reads SGDLS; CDR2 reads YYNGEE. CDR3 loop: CASSVLVLGNEQFF. The CDR3 DNA reads TGTGCCAGCAGCGTACTTGTTTTAGGCAATGAGCAGTTCTTC.

In DNA, the CDR3 is TGTGCCAGCAGCCAATCCCCTCTCACGGGGCGTTATAGCAATCAGCCCCAGCATTTT. It codes for CASSQSPLTGRYSNQPQHF. This chain joins TRBV4-2 and TRBJ1-5, with D perhaps TRBD1 (5 bases). CDR1 is LGHNA and CDR2 is YNFKEQ in the germline V gene. The germline V and J ends were trimmed by 2 bases and 0 bases, with 20 bases remaining between them. The CDR3 extends over 19 amino acids.

The chain couples TRBV11-2 to TRBJ1-5, with D possibly matching TRBD1 (5 bases). Per germline, CDR1 SGHAT and CDR2 FQNNGV. V was cut by 1 base and J by 0 bases, with 16 bases left in between. CDR3 size: 18 residues. Here the CDR3 DNA reads TGTGCCAGCAGCTTAGGTCAAATGACAGTAAATAGCAATCAGCCCCAGCATTTT. Translation gives CASSLGQMTVNSNQPQHF.

This sequence joins TRBV7-3 and TRBJ2-2, with 7 nucleotides matching TRBD1. Germline V gene data show CDR1 as SGHTA and CDR2 as FQGTGA. With 5 bases clipped from V and 1 base from J, the junction kept 7 bases outside the gene matches. The CDR3 has 16 amino acids. CDR3 DNA: TGTGCCAGCAGCCCTCCAGGGGGAGAGAACACCGGGGAGCTGTTTTTT. It yields the protein CASSPPGGENTGELFF.

The chain couples TRBV11-2 to TRBJ2-5, with no clear D. CDR1 and CDR2 from the germline V gene are SGHAT and FQNNGV. The CDR3 is 14 amino acids. V was clipped by 2 bases and J by 2 bases, with 9 bases between them. The CDR3 coding sequence is TGTGCCAGCAGCTTACGATCCCCTCAAGAGACCCAGTACTTC. The encoded protein is CASSLRSPQETQYF.

This rearrangement joins TRBV11-2 to TRBJ1-3; TRBD1 aligns across 8 bases. Germline V CDR1 and CDR2: SGHAT, FQNNGV. The CDR3 sequence is 17 residues long. V lost 4 bases to trimming and J lost 3 bases; unmatched junction nucleotides: 11. The CDR3 DNA reads as TGTGCCAGCAGCTCGATCCGCGTGGACAGGGATGGAAACACCATATATTTT. As protein: CASSSIRVDRDGNTIYF.

The rearrangement joins TRBV9 to TRBJ2-2, with TRBD2 matching over 15 bases. The V and J ends lost 5 bases and 7 bases, in that order; junction bases with no gene match: 9. Germline-derived CDR1 and CDR2 are SGDLS and YYNGEE. The length of the CDR3 is 17 residues. CDR3 in DNA: TGTGCCAGCAGGGATGGACTAGCGGGAGGGCCTGGCGGGGAGCTGTTTTTT. It translates to CASRDGLAGGPGGELFF.

This clone was picked up a small number of times. CDR3 sequence: CASIVTGGQGQPQHF. The CDR3 DNA reads as TGTGCCAGTATCGTGACAGGGGGGCAGGGACAGCCCCAGCATTTT. The chain couples TRBV19 to TRBJ1-5; 9 positions agree with TRBD1. The germline gives CDR1 LNHDA, CDR2 SQIVND (reference sequence). The CDR3 has 15 residues. With V trimmed by 7 bases and J by 7 bases, 11 bases remained unmatched.